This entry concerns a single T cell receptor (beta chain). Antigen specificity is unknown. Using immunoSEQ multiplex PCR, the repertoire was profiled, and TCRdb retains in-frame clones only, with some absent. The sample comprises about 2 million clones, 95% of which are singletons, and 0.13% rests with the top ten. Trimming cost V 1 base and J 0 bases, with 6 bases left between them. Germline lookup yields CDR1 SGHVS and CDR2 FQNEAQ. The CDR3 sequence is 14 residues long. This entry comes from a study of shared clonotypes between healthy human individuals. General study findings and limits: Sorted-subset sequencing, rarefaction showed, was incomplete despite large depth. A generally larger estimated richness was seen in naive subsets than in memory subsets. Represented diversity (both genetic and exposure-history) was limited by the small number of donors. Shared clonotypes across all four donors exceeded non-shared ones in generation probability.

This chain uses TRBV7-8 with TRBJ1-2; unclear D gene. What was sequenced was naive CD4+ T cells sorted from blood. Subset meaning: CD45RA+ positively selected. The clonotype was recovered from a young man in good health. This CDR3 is CASSLDRANYGYTF. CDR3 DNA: TGTGCCAGCAGCTTAGACCGAGCTAACTATGGCTACACCTTC.